The clone carrying this T cell receptor (beta chain) was detected only a few times. Its antigen remains unidentified. This specimen belongs to a study of blood T cells in healthy people across ages. Findings of the study overall: Researchers report that TCR beta diversity correlated strongly with naive T cell percentage.

For the second PCR, which ran for 7 to 11 cycles, a sample-barcoded 5' primer and a J-beta primer mix were used. Each single sample gave us at least 3 million CDR3-containing paired-end reads. TCRdb called the 5' RACE reads again in MiXCR, with one record for every CDR3 protein. The sample lists about 570,000 distinct CDR3 sequences, approximately 30% occurring once. The V end was cut by 1 base, the J end by 7 bases, with 13 bases between. From germline, CDR1 is SGHAT and CDR2 FQNNGV. The CDR3 sequence is 14 residues long. The receptor's source is a woman between 70 and 85 years old in good health. The rearrangement joins TRBV11-2 to TRBJ1-2; D is uncertain. Material for sequencing was blood. DNA of the CDR3: TGTGCCAGCAGCTTAGGTCTGCGGGAAGGTGGCTACACCTTC. It encodes CASSLGLREGGYTF.